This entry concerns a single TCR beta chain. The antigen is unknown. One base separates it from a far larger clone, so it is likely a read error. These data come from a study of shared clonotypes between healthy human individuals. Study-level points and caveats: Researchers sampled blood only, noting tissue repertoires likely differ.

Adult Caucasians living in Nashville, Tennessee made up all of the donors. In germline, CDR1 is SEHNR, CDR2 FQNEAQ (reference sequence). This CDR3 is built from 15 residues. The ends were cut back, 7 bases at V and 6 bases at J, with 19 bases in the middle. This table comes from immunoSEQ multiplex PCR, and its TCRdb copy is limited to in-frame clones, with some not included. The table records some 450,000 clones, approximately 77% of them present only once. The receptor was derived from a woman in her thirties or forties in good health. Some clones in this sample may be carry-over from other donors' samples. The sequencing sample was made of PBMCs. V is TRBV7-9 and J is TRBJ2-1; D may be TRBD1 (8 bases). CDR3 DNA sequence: TGTGCCAGCAACCCGAGCGGGACAGGAGGCAATGAGCAGTTCTTC. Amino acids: CASNPSGTGGNEQFF.